This passage covers 22 T cell receptor beta chains from one sample sequenced in a study of quantifying T cell responses using KT2 cells. Overall study context: cDNA was made from DNase-treated RNA using alpha and beta constant primers.

Each cDNA got a UMI-containing oligo ligated at its 3' end. An equimolar mix of RC1.1 and RC1.2 primed the beta chain across TRBC1 and TRBC2. TCRdb reprocessed the UMI-ligation and nested PCR reads via MiXCR and lists one record per CDR3 protein. The profile covers 45,000 to 65,000 distinct CDR3 sequences, with around 12% appearing a single time and around 9.9% taken by the ten largest. Sequencing input: PBMCs spiked with cells of the T cell clone KT2. These receptor sequences come from a human donor.

The rearrangement joins TRBV5-5 to TRBJ2-3; D gene uncertain. CDR1 SGHKS and CDR2 YYEKEE come from the germline V gene (reference sequence). The length of the CDR3 is 14 residues. The V and J ends lost 1 base and 0 bases respectively, with 6 bases between them. This CDR3 reads CASSLTSSTDTQYF. DNA of the CDR3: TGTGCCAGCAGCTTGACTTCTAGCACAGATACGCAGTATTTT.

This clonotype was observed at least ten times. The chain combines TRBV11-2 with TRBJ2-3, with 8 bases identical to TRBD1. The length of the CDR3 is 17 residues. V lost 5 bases to trimming and J lost 0 bases; unmatched junction nucleotides: 10. CDR1 is SGHAT and CDR2 is FQNNGV in the germline V gene. The CDR3 nucleotides read TGTGCCAGCAGCACCGGCGGACAGGGATCTAGCACAGATACGCAGTATTTT. Protein: CASSTGGQGSSTDTQYF.

This clonotype was observed a handful of times. The rearrangement links TRBV24-1 to TRBJ1-2, with D hard to call. CDR3 length: 12 residues. Trimming removed 2 bases from V and 4 bases from J, with 4 bases in between. From germline, CDR1 is KGHDR and CDR2 SFDVKD. The CDR3 region is CATSDSVYGYTF. CDR3 in DNA: TGTGCCACCAGTGATTCCGTCTATGGCTACACCTTC.

The chain's CDR3 is CASSEGRRYEQYF. DNA of the CDR3: TGTGCCAGCAGTGAGGGCCGTCGCTACGAGCAGTACTTC. The rearrangement uses TRBV2 and TRBJ2-7; D is ambiguous. V was cut by 3 bases and J by 3 bases, with 9 bases left in between. CDR1 and CDR2 (germline): SNHLY, FYNNEI. CDR3 length: 13 amino acids.

This clonotype was recorded only once. The V and J genes are TRBV12-3 or TRBV12-4 and TRBJ1-6; 7 nucleotides line up with TRBD1. The CDR3 sequence is 15 residues long. V lost 7 bases to trimming and J lost 6 bases; unmatched junction nucleotides: 9. The CDR3 loop is CASTPRGQSNSPLHF. The DNA of the CDR3 is TGTGCCAGCACCCCGCGGGGACAGAGTAATTCACCCCTCCACTTT.

This chain uses TRBV5-6 with TRBJ2-3; D gene uncertain. V was cut by 4 bases and J by 6 bases, with 15 bases left in between. In germline, CDR1 is SGHDT, CDR2 YYEEEE. This CDR3 region has 14 residues. The CDR3 region is CASSQLTTVDTQYF. The CDR3 DNA reads as TGTGCCAGCAGCCAGCTAACGACGGTGGATACGCAGTATTTT.

This clonotype was counted at least ten times. The CDR3 DNA follows: TGTGCCAGCAGCGTAGACGGCGGGAGGAATTACGAGCAGTACTTC. Protein sequence: CASSVDGGRNYEQYF. This chain connects TRBV9 to TRBJ2-7, with 8 nucleotides matching TRBD2. J lost 4 bases, V lost 0 bases, and 6 bases had no gene match. CDR3 length: 15 amino acids. The germline CDR1 and CDR2 sequences are SGDLS and YYNGEE. The full variable domain, rest sourced from reference TRBV9 and TRBJ2-7, is DSGVTQTPKHLITATGQRVTLRCSPRSGDLSVYWYQQSLDQGLQFLIQYYNGEERAKGNILERFSAQQFPDLHSELNLSSLELGDSALYFCASSVDGGRNYEQYFGPGTRLTVT.

This clonotype was picked up a small number of times. This chain joins TRBV5-1 and TRBJ2-3; D is tentatively TRBD1 or TRBD2 (5 bases each). Germline assignment: CDR1 SGHRS and CDR2 YFSETQ. V was clipped by 3 bases and J by 0 bases, with 5 bases between them. The CDR3 consists of 13 residues. CDR3: CASSWDSTDTQYF. The DNA for the CDR3 is TGCGCCAGCAGCTGGGACAGCACAGATACGCAGTATTTT.

CDR3 protein: CASSQRVGNQPQHF. The CDR3 DNA sequence: TGTGCCAGCAGCCAGAGGGTCGGTAATCAGCCCCAGCATTTT. The chain uses TRBV12-3 or TRBV12-4 and TRBJ1-5; D unresolved. V was trimmed by 6 bases and J by 4 bases, leaving 13 bases between them. This CDR3 contains 14 residues.

This clonotype has ten or more counts. One end of the junction varies from germline; a read error may be responsible. This chain joins TRBV6-2 or TRBV6-3 and TRBJ2-7; unclear D gene. Germline-derived CDR1 and CDR2 are MNHEY and SVGEGT. This CDR3 spans 13 amino acids. In nucleotides, the CDR3 is TGTGCCAGCACTTACGTCCTAGCCTACGAGCAGTACTTC. It codes for CASTYVLAYEQYF.

In its sample, this clonotype was seen a few times. The chain joins TRBV6-1 to TRBJ2-1; no definite D call. Trimming left V 7 bases short and J 5 bases short, with 12 bases between. CDR3 length: 13 amino acids. Germline V gene data show CDR1 as MNHNS and CDR2 as SASEGT. The CDR3 DNA reads TGTGCCAGCAAACTCGACTCTAACAATGAGCAGTTCTTC. Translated, it gives CASKLDSNNEQFF.

This clonotype occurred a few times. This sequence joins TRBV5-1 and TRBJ2-2, with D hard to call. This CDR3 region has 13 residues. V lost 4 bases, J lost 2 bases, and 6 bases lay in between. Germline V lookup: CDR1 SGHRS, CDR2 YFSETQ. Here the CDR3 DNA reads TGCGCCAGCAGCATCGGAAACACCGGGGAGCTGTTTTTT. Translated, it gives CASSIGNTGELFF.

This clonotype came up a few times. The chain uses TRBV6-5 and TRBJ2-3, with TRBD2 identical over 7 bases. The V gene's germline CDR1 is MNHEY and CDR2 SVGAGI. The CDR3 runs to 13 residues. The V segment lost 7 bases and the J segment 4 bases; nucleotides outside the gene matches: 5. The CDR3 here is CASMREIADTQYF. The CDR3 nucleotides read TGTGCCAGCATGCGGGAGATCGCAGATACGCAGTATTTT.

This clonotype was detected a few times. This chain connects TRBV12-3 or TRBV12-4 to TRBJ1-1; possibly TRBD1 for D (5 bases). Trimming removed 4 bases from V and 4 bases from J, with 13 bases in between. The CDR3 length is 14 residues. The CDR3 region is CASSSNFGGTEAFF. The DNA of the CDR3 is TGTGCCAGCAGTTCTAATTTCGGGGGCACTGAAGCTTTCTTT.

This chain joins TRBV28 and TRBJ1-1; D possibly corresponds to TRBD1 (5 bases). This CDR3 is 13 amino acids long. Germline V gene data show CDR1 as MDHEN and CDR2 as SYDVKM. Between the trimmed V and J ends, which lost 7 bases and 0 bases, there was a span of 9 bases. CDR3 region: CASKGPLNTEAFF. CDR3 nucleotide sequence: TGTGCCAGCAAGGGACCGTTGAACACTGAAGCTTTCTTT.

The CDR3: CASSQDWGRTREKLFF. CDR3 bases: TGCGCCAGCAGCCAAGATTGGGGGAGGACTAGGGAAAAACTGTTTTTT. The chain has TRBV4-3 and TRBJ1-4; D possibly corresponds to TRBD1 (5 bases). V was shortened by 0 bases and J by 8 bases, with 16 bases between the two germline ends. CDR1 is LGHNA and CDR2 is YSLEER in the germline V gene. There are 16 residues in the CDR3.

This clonotype was picked up many times. The chain couples TRBV6-5 to TRBJ2-5; D ambiguous. CDR3 length: 14 residues. Germline CDR1 reads MNHEY; CDR2 reads SVGAGI. V lost 0 bases to trimming and J lost 6 bases, with 11 bases between them. The CDR3 loop is CASSYSSGGQTQYF. The CDR3 bases are TGTGCCAGCAGTTACTCCTCGGGCGGTCAGACCCAGTACTTC.

This clonotype was detected a few times. The chain combines TRBV29-1 with TRBJ2-1; a weak D match, TRBD1 (6 bases). The CDR3 is 14 amino acids. The V gene lost 4 bases and the J gene lost 7 bases, with 17 bases spanning the gap. Germline CDR1 SQVTM, CDR2 ANQGSEA. Here the CDR3 DNA reads TGCAGCGTTGCCTCCTACTATGACAGGAATGAGCAGTTCTTC. The encoded protein is CSVASYYDRNEQFF.

The rearrangement uses TRBV5-1 and TRBJ2-1; D is possibly TRBD2 (6 bases). This CDR3 spans 16 amino acids. Per germline, CDR1 SGHRS and CDR2 YFSETQ. Trimming stripped 2 bases from V and 4 bases from J, with 16 bases between. CDR3 sequence: CASSFGSGASYNEQFF. The CDR3, as DNA: TGCGCCAGCAGCTTTGGATCGGGAGCTTCGTACAATGAGCAGTTCTTC.

In this sample, this clonotype turned up a few times. This chain connects TRBV5-1 to TRBJ1-1, with TRBD1 matching over 9 bases. Germline loops: CDR1 SGHRS, CDR2 YFSETQ. The trim removed 5 bases at V and 0 bases at J, leaving 8 bases unmatched. The CDR3 length is 16 residues. The CDR3 sequence: CASRRDRVEVNTEAFF. The CDR3 DNA reads TGCGCCAGCAGGCGGGACAGGGTGGAGGTGAACACTGAAGCTTTCTTT.

This clonotype was detected only a few times. V is TRBV15 and J is TRBJ2-5, with D possibly matching TRBD2 (6 bases). Germline V CDR1 and CDR2: LNHNV, YYDKDF (reference sequence). The CDR3 runs to 18 residues. The ends were cut back, 0 bases at V and 9 bases at J, with 26 bases in the middle. The CDR3 reads CATSRDSWAGKGEAAQYF. DNA of the CDR3: TGTGCCACCAGCAGAGATTCTTGGGCGGGGAAAGGGGAGGCGGCCCAGTACTTC.

A few counts support this clonotype. The rearrangement links TRBV14 to TRBJ2-2, with a possible D match to TRBD2 (6 bases). Germline CDR1 SGHDN, CDR2 FVKESK. The CDR3 runs to 21 residues. The V end lost 0 bases, the J end lost 3 bases, and 26 bases lay between the germline ends. CDR3 amino acids: CASSQDRSSVGRWGDTGELFF. The CDR3, as DNA: TGTGCCAGCAGCCAAGACCGATCAAGTGTAGGGAGGTGGGGAGACACCGGGGAGCTGTTTTTT.